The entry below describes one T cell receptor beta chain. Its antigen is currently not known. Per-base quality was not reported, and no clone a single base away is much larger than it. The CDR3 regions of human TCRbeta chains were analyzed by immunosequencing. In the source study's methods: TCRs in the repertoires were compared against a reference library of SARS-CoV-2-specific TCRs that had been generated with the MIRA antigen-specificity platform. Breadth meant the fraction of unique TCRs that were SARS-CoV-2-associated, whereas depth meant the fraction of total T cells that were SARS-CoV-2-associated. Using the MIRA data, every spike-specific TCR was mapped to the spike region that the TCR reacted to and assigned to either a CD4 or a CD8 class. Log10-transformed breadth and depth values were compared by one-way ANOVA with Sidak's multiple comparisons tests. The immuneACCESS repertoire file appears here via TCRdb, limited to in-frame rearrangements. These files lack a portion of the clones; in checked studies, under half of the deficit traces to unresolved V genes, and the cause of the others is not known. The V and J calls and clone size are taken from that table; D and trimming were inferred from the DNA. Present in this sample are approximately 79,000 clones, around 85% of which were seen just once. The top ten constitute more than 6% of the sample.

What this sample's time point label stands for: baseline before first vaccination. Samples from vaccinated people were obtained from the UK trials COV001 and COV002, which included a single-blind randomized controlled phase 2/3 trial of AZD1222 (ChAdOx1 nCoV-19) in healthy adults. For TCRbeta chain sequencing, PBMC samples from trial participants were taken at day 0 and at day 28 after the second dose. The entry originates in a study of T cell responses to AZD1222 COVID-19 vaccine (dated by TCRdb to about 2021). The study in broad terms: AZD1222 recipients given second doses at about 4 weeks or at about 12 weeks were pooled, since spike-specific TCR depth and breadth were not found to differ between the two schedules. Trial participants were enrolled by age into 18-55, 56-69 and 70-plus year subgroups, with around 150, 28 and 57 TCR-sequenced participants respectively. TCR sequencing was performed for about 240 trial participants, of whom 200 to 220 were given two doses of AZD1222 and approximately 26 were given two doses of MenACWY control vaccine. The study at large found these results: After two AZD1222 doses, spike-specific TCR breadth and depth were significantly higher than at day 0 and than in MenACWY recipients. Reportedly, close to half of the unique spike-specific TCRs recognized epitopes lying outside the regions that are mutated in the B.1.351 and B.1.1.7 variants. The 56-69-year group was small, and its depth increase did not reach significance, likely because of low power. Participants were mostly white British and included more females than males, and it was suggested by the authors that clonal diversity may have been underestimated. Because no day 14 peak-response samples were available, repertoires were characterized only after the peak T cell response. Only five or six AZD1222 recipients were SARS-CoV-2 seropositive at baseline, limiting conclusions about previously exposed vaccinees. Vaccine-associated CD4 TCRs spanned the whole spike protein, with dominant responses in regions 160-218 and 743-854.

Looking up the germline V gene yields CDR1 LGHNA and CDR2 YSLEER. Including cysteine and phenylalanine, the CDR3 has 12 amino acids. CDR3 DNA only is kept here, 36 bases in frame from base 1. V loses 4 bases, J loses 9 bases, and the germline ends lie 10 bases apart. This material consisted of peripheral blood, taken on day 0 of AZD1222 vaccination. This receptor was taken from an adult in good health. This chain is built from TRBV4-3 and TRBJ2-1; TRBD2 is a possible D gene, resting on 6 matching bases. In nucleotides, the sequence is TGCGCCAGCAGCCCCCAGGGAGGTGAGCAGTTCTTC. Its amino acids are CASSPQGGEQFF.